A selection of T cell receptor beta chains follows, all from one sample in a study of patients and donors after allogeneic stem cell transplantation. TCRdb called the RT-PCR reads again in MiXCR, with one record for every CDR3 protein. This sample has about 150,000 distinct CDR3 sequences, with 24% found just once. Material for sequencing was blood, either unsorted or a sorted T cell fraction (not recorded which). The receptors here all came from a human donor who was either an allogeneic HSCT recipient or a stem cell or donor lymphocyte infusion donor (not recorded which). It is not recorded whose cells these are; they may come from a transplant donor. The CDR3 runs from the conserved cysteine through the conserved F or W. A D gene is named only where the DNA matches it firmly. Clone size, where shown, is once, few, many, or a class for clones that have expanded.

abundance,v_gene,j_gene,d_gene,CDR3nt,CDR3aa
.,TRBV30,TRBJ1-2,.,TGTGCCTGGACCGACCTCGGGGGGAACTATGGCTACACCTTC,CAWTDLGGNYGYTF
.,TRBV6-1,TRBJ2-7,TRBD2,TGTGCCAGCAGTGACGGGGGGGCCAGTCCCTACGAGCAGTACTTC,CASSDGGASPYEQYF
.,TRBV20-1,TRBJ1-1,.,TGCAGTGCTAGAGAAGGCTACCCCAGGGACACTGAAGCTTTCTTT,CSAREGYPRDTEAFF
.,TRBV6-5,TRBJ2-5,.,TGTGCCAGCAGTTACTCGAGGGTTCTTGAGACCCAGTACTTC,CASSYSRVLETQYF
.,TRBV5-1,TRBJ1-4,TRBD1,TGCGCCAGCAGCACGGACAGGGGGAATGAAAAACTGTTTTTT,CASSTDRGNEKLFF
.,TRBV5-1,TRBJ2-3,.,TGCGCCAGCAGCTTTATTCTCGAGGGCACAGATACGCAGTATTTT,CASSFILEGTDTQYF
few,TRBV12-3/TRBV12-4,TRBJ1-6,TRBD1,TGTGCCAGCAGTGGCCCCAACAGGGGAGGGGATTCACCCCTCCACTTT,CASSGPNRGGDSPLHF
.,TRBV24-1,TRBJ2-3,.,TGTGCCACCAGTGATATGGGAACAGATACGCAGTATTTT,CATSDMGTDTQYF
few,TRBV12-3/TRBV12-4,TRBJ2-1,TRBD1,TGTGCCAGCAGGAGCCGGGACAGGGACTACAATGAGCAGTTCTTC,CASRSRDRDYNEQFF
.,TRBV7-2,TRBJ2-1,TRBD2,TGTGCCAGCAGCCCGAGCGGGAGCCAAAACAATGAGCAGTTCTTC,CASSPSGSQNNEQFF
.,TRBV21-1,TRBJ2-5,.,TGTGCCAGCAGCAAAGGGGGGACCACCCAAGAGACCCAGTACTTC,CASSKGGTTQETQYF
few,TRBV29-1,TRBJ2-1,TRBD2,TGCAGCGTTGCAGCTAGCGGGGGAATTGAGCAGTTCTTC,CSVAASGGIEQFF
many,TRBV3-1,TRBJ1-1,.,TGTGCCAGCAGCCCACCGGGGGGAGTGAACACTGAAGCTTTCTTT,CASSPPGGVNTEAFF
few,TRBV4-1,TRBJ2-1,.,TGCGCCAGCAGCCAAGCACGGTCTGGGGATGGTGAGCAGTTCTTC,CASSQARSGDGEQFF
.,TRBV12-5,TRBJ2-7,.,TGTGCTAGTGGTCTCGGGGCACTTTTGTACTTC,CASGLGALLYF
.,TRBV30,TRBJ1-6,.,TGTGCCTGGACGAGCTCCTATAATTCACCCCTCCACTTT,CAWTSSYNSPLHF
few,TRBV12-3/TRBV12-4,TRBJ2-5,TRBD2,TGTGCCAGCAGTTTCGGGAGGATGCAAGAGACCCAGTACTTC,CASSFGRMQETQYF
few,TRBV29-1,TRBJ2-1,TRBD2,TGCAGCGTTGAAGATGGGACTAGCGAATACAATGAGCAGTTCTTC,CSVEDGTSEYNEQFF
few,TRBV12-3/TRBV12-4,TRBJ2-5,TRBD1,TGTGCCAGCAGTTTTACAGGGGCCGAGACCCAGTACTTC,CASSFTGAETQYF
.,TRBV12-3/TRBV12-4,TRBJ1-4,.,TGTGCCAGCAGTTTGCCCGGACATTTGGAGGAAAAACTGTTTTTT,CASSLPGHLEEKLFF
.,TRBV10-3,TRBJ1-1,.,TGTGCCATCAGTGATGCCTGGGGGGGGCGGAACACTGAAGCTTTCTTT,CAISDAWGGRNTEAFF
.,TRBV30,TRBJ2-3,.,TGTGCCTGGAGTGTACTTCCAGGGGATGTCGCAGATACGCAGTATTTT,CAWSVLPGDVADTQYF
.,TRBV12-3/TRBV12-4,TRBJ1-2,.,TGTGCCAGCAGACCACTCGGGGGCTCGGATGGCTACACCTTC,CASRPLGGSDGYTF
few,TRBV5-1,TRBJ1-1,TRBD1,TGCGCCAGCAGCACGGACAGGGGGCAGAGGTACACTGAAGCTTTCTTT,CASSTDRGQRYTEAFF
.,TRBV5-1,TRBJ1-1,.,TGCGCCAGCAGTTCTACGGGGGGCCTGAACACTGAAGCTTTCTTT,CASSSTGGLNTEAFF
.,TRBV12-3/TRBV12-4,TRBJ1-2,.,TGTGCCAGCACCATGGGGGGCGGCTATGGCTACACCTTC,CASTMGGGYGYTF
.,TRBV5-1,TRBJ2-5,TRBD1,TGCGCCAGCAGCTTGGACCCAAGCACAGGGGCAGTCCAAGAGACCCAGTACTTC,CASSLDPSTGAVQETQYF
.,TRBV4-1,TRBJ2-7,TRBD1,TGCGCCAGCAGCCAGCCCTTACAGGGGGCGCGAGACGAGCAGTACTTC,CASSQPLQGARDEQYF
few,TRBV29-1,TRBJ1-1,.,TGCAGCGTTGCGGGACACCTTGGGGACACTGAAGCTTTCTTT,CSVAGHLGDTEAFF
few,TRBV7-2,TRBJ1-3,TRBD1,TGTGCCAGCAGTCGGACAGGGTCGTCATCTTGGGACACCATATATTTT,CASSRTGSSSWDTIYF
few,TRBV12-3/TRBV12-4,TRBJ1-5,TRBD1,TGTGCCAGCACCTCGGACAGGGAGGGCAATCAGCCCCAGCATTTT,CASTSDREGNQPQHF
few,TRBV10-3,TRBJ1-6,TRBD1,TGTGCCAGCACGACCCCGGGACAGGGCCAGGTCCTCCACTTT,CASTTPGQGQVLHF
few,TRBV20-1,TRBJ2-4,.,TGCAGTGCTAGAGATGACCGGGATTGGAACATTCAGTACTTC,CSARDDRDWNIQYF
few,TRBV7-2,TRBJ1-3,.,TGTGCCAGCAGCCTCCCGGGCCTTGCCGGAAACACCATATATTTT,CASSLPGLAGNTIYF
.,TRBV28,TRBJ2-7,.,TGTGCCAGCAGTTTGAGCGGGCCTCTGGACGAGCAGTACTTC,CASSLSGPLDEQYF
.,TRBV15,TRBJ2-4,.,TGTGCCACCAGCAGAGAGGACAGGAGGGGCATTCAGTACTTC,CATSREDRRGIQYF
.,TRBV7-9,TRBJ2-7,.,TGTGCCAGCAGCTTAGCGCTAGACGAGCAGTACTTC,CASSLALDEQYF
few,TRBV10-3,TRBJ2-7,TRBD1,TGTGCCATCAGTCGACAGGGGGACTACGAGCAGTACTTC,CAISRQGDYEQYF
few,TRBV20-1,TRBJ1-2,.,TGCAGTGCTAGAATGGTTCCCTATGGCTACACCTTC,CSARMVPYGYTF
.,TRBV3-1,TRBJ2-3,.,TGTGCCAGCAGCCAGCAACTCGGGACTTACACAGATACGCAGTATTTT,CASSQQLGTYTDTQYF
.,TRBV21-1,TRBJ2-1,.,TGTGCCAGCAGCGGAGGCGACACAATGAGCGAGCAGTTCTTC,CASSGGDTMSEQFF
.,TRBV25-1,TRBJ1-2,.,TGTGCCAGCAGTGAATTAGTGGGGGCGTCCGGCTACACCTTC,CASSELVGASGYTF
few,TRBV6-4,TRBJ2-7,TRBD2,TGTGCCAGCAGTGTAGGAGCGGGAGGAATCTACGAGCAGTACTTC,CASSVGAGGIYEQYF
many,TRBV20-1,TRBJ1-1,.,TGCAGTGCTAGAGATGAGGATATTTGGGGCACTGAAGCTTTCTTT,CSARDEDIWGTEAFF